This T cell receptor beta chain was recovered during a study of T cell repertoires in cytomegalovirus infection. Overall study: It was recently identified HLA-C-restricted and well-studied HLA-B-restricted CMV epitopes that the study used. Matching HLA type and CMV infection were both indicated by public TCR beta signatures. Study-wide findings and caveats: Dominant in the ex vivo response were TCR beta clonotypes restricted by HLA-C and specific for CMV. Carriers of CMV plus the relevant HLA were identified by cumulative public TCR beta family frequency.

The CDR3 sequence is 15 residues long. Germline values: CDR1 SGHTA, CDR2 FQGNSA. Trimming left V 1 base short and J 5 bases short, with 12 bases between. This clonotype was seen ten or more times. Its matching antigen is unknown. MiXCR was run by TCRdb on the reads, yielding one entry per CDR3 protein. The sample lists approximately 590,000 distinct CDR3 sequences, just under 40% seen once, with 48% in the top ten. The TCR sequence derives from a human donor in good health (CMV status not recorded). Some clones in this sample may be carry-over from other donors' samples. This sequence joins TRBV7-2 and TRBJ1-5, with D unclear. The material sequenced was cultured PBMCs, taken from culture after CMV antigen stimulation. DNA of the CDR3: TGTGCCAGCAGCTTAGTCGGTCAGAACTATCAGCCCCAGCATTTT. This encodes CASSLVGQNYQPQHF. Based on the CDR3 plus reference TRBV7-2 and TRBJ1-5, the full variable domain is GAGVSQSPSNKVTEKGKDVELRCDPISGHTALYWYRQSLGQGLEFLIYFQGNSAPDKSGLPSDRFSAERTGGSVSTLTIQRTQQEDSAVYLCASSLVGQNYQPQHFGDGTRLSIL.